Presented here are 32 T cell receptor beta chains from one specimen sequenced in a study of T-cell reconstitution after alpha-beta-depleted transplantation in children (TCRdb year 2016). Library preparation used PCR. TCRdb records Illumina HiSeq 2500 as the sequencer. TCR libraries were prepared with molecular barcoding, using unique molecular identifiers to normalize TCRbeta repertoire quantification. The public reads were reanalyzed by TCRdb: fastp trimming at Q25, MiXCR alignment, in-frame beta chains only. Rows merge per CDR3 protein into single entries with the most common DNA and genes. The sample table holds around 600,000 distinct CDR3 sequences, of which approximately 16% were seen once. Of the sample, approximately 1% is held by the ten largest clones. This specimen was PBMCs from the stem cell graft donor, taken from the stem cell graft. These receptors were taken from a human donor who donated a stem cell graft to a child with acute myeloid leukemia.

This clonotype was picked up many times. The chain carries TRBV29-1 and TRBJ2-5; tentatively, D is TRBD1 (6 bases). Germline CDR1 reads SQVTM; CDR2 reads ANQGSEA. This CDR3 is 13 amino acids long. Trimming stripped 5 bases from V and 2 bases from J, with 12 bases between. Here the CDR3 reads CSVMKTGQETQYF. For the CDR3, the DNA is TGCAGCGTTATGAAGACAGGTCAAGAGACCCAGTACTTC.

The chain carries TRBV4-2 and TRBJ1-2; 11 nucleotides agree with TRBD1. The CDR3 loop spans 18 amino acids. V gave up 2 bases and J gave up 4 bases; unmatched junction bases: 12. Germline CDR1 and CDR2: LGHNA and YNFKEQ. The CDR3 here is CASSQPRDRGMDGYGYTF. CDR3 DNA: TGTGCCAGCAGCCAACCCCGGGACAGGGGGATGGACGGCTATGGCTACACCTTC.

This clonotype showed up many times. The chain recombines TRBV20-1 with TRBJ2-5, with 9 bases lining up with TRBD2. V gave up 2 bases and J gave up 5 bases; unmatched junction bases: 6. There are 14 residues in the CDR3. Per germline, CDR1 DFQATT and CDR2 SNEGSKA (reference sequence). This CDR3 is CSARWRGGDETQYF. The CDR3 DNA sequence: TGCAGTGCTAGATGGCGGGGGGGCGACGAGACCCAGTACTTC.

This clonotype was recorded at least ten times. This sequence joins TRBV12-3 or TRBV12-4 and TRBJ1-1, with 7 positions matching TRBD1. The CDR3 extends over 14 amino acids. Unmatched junction bases numbered 8, after V lost 6 bases and J lost 4 bases. CDR3 residues: CASRSTGVGTEAFF. The CDR3 nucleotides read TGTGCCAGCAGATCTACAGGGGTCGGCACTGAAGCTTTCTTT.

At least ten counts were recorded for this clonotype. The rearrangement links TRBV7-2 to TRBJ1-3; D possibly corresponds to TRBD1 (5 bases). CDR3 size: 14 residues. V lost 3 bases and J lost 4, with 10 bases in between. From germline, CDR1 is SGHTA and CDR2 FQGNSA. CDR3 nucleotide sequence: TGTGCCAGCAGCTTCGGGGGAACAGGAAACACCATATATTTT. This translates into CASSFGGTGNTIYF.

Of note for this clonotype: It may be a read error: a sequence one base away is much more abundant. The chain combines TRBV20-1 with TRBJ1-2; D is perhaps TRBD1 (6 bases). Germline V gene data show CDR1 as DFQATT and CDR2 as SNEGSKA (reference sequence). The CDR3 has 13 amino acids. The CDR3 DNA reads as TGCAGTGCCCCCACAGGGCCAAACTATGGCCACACCTTC. Translating it yields CSAPTGPNYGHTF.

J is TRBJ1-2 and V is TRBV14; the D gene is possibly TRBD1 (5 bases). Looked up from germline, CDR1 is SGHDN and CDR2 is FVKESK. V lost 2 bases and J lost 4, with 11 bases in between. This CDR3 contains 14 residues. The CDR3 here is CASSQIRTSYGYTF. In DNA form, the CDR3 reads TGTGCCAGCAGCCAAATAAGGACAAGCTATGGCTACACCTTC.

In this sample, this clonotype turned up many times. DNA of the CDR3: TGCAGCGTTGAAGGGCAGGGCGATGAGCAGTTCTTC. This sequence encodes CSVEGQGDEQFF. The V and J genes are TRBV29-1 and TRBJ2-1; tentative D call: TRBD1 (5 bases). Trimming left V 1 base short and J 8 bases short, with 9 bases between. Per germline, CDR1 SQVTM and CDR2 ANQGSEA. This CDR3 is built from 12 residues.

In its sample, this clonotype was seen a few times. This chain uses TRBV3-1 with TRBJ1-1; 9 bases are shared with TRBD1. Per germline, CDR1 LGHDT and CDR2 YNNKEL (reference sequence). J lost 3 bases, V lost 3 bases, and 5 bases had no gene match. This CDR3 has 15 amino acids. The CDR3 coding sequence is TGTGCCAGCAGCCAGCTCAGGACAGGGGACACTGAAGCTTTCTTT. This translates into CASSQLRTGDTEAFF.

As for this clonotype: A much larger clone differs from this one at a single base, so this may be a read error. The conserved phenylalanine or tryptophan is not found at the CDR3 terminus, so this likely reflects a read error. The rearrangement joins TRBV20-1 to TRBJ2-1; 9 bases match TRBD2. Germline-derived CDR1 and CDR2 are DFQATT and SNEGSKA (reference sequence). Losses at the gene ends were 5 bases for V and 4 bases for J; bases not matched to a gene: 9. This CDR3 region has 15 residues. The CDR3 spells CSARKAGGIYNEQFS. CDR3 coding DNA: TGCAGTGCTCGCAAAGCGGGGGGAATTTACAATGAGCAGTTCTCC.

The chain carries TRBV5-1 and TRBJ2-1, with 11 bases matching TRBD2. Germline V gene sequence: CDR1 SGHRS, CDR2 YFSETQ. The CDR3 loop spans 15 amino acids. The J segment lost 9 bases and the V segment lost 1 base, leaving 6 bases of the junction unmatched. The CDR3 DNA is TGCGCCAGCAGCTTGACTAGCGGGGGATTTGTTGAGCAGTTCTTC. Protein sequence: CASSLTSGGFVEQFF.

This chain connects TRBV3-1 to TRBJ2-1; D possibly uses TRBD1 or TRBD2 (6 bases each). V lost 1 base, J lost 5 bases, and 12 bases lay in between. Germline CDR1 LGHDT, CDR2 YNNKEL (reference sequence). This CDR3 comprises 15 residues. For the CDR3, the DNA is TGTGCCAGCAGCCAAGGAGGGGGGTTTAACAATGAGCAGTTCTTC. It yields the protein CASSQGGGFNNEQFF.

The chain uses TRBV9 and TRBJ1-4; a possible D gene is TRBD1 (5 bases). Germline CDR1 SGDLS, CDR2 YYNGEE. V was pared by 0 bases and J by 0 bases, with 12 bases between. The CDR3 runs 17 residues. CDR3: CASSVGGRAATNEKLFF. Here the CDR3 DNA reads TGTGCCAGCAGCGTAGGGGGCCGAGCTGCAACTAATGAAAAACTGTTTTTT.

The sample holds a few counts of this clonotype. The V gene is TRBV5-6, the J gene TRBJ2-7; 8 bases fit TRBD1. J gave up 6 bases and V 0 bases, and 5 bases lay outside the gene matches. This CDR3 has 14 amino acids. Per germline, CDR1 SGHDT and CDR2 YYEEEE. This CDR3 is CASSLGLDRGEQYV. The CDR3, as DNA: TGTGCCAGCAGCTTGGGGCTTGACAGGGGCGAGCAGTACGTC.

J is TRBJ2-7 and V is TRBV12-3 or TRBV12-4, with D perhaps TRBD1 (5 bases). V was cut by 2 bases and J by 5 bases, with 16 bases left in between. This CDR3 region has 15 residues. CDR3 coding DNA: TGTGCCAGCAGTTTACGTCCGGCCACAGGAAACGAGCAGTACTTC. As protein: CASSLRPATGNEQYF.

This clonotype was detected many times. V and J are TRBV29-1 and TRBJ1-2; tentative D call: TRBD1 (5 bases). V lost 3 bases and J 4 bases, leaving 18 bases between the germline ends. CDR1 is SQVTM and CDR2 is ANQGSEA in the germline V gene. This CDR3 contains 15 residues. The CDR3 reads CSVDEKEGIGYGYTF. The CDR3 nucleotides are TGCAGCGTTGATGAGAAAGAGGGGATCGGCTATGGCTACACCTTC.

This clonotype was found a few times. The chain is built from TRBV5-1 and TRBJ1-1, with TRBD1 identical over 9 bases. J lost 0 bases, V lost 4 bases, and 4 bases had no gene match. Germline lookup yields CDR1 SGHRS and CDR2 YFSETQ. The CDR3 loop spans 15 amino acids. The CDR3: CASSPRQGVNTEAFF. The CDR3 bases are TGCGCCAGCAGCCCCCGACAGGGGGTGAACACTGAAGCTTTCTTT.

This clonotype was detected a few times. The chain links TRBV10-3 to TRBJ1-1; 9 bases map to TRBD1. The CDR3 runs 16 residues. Looked up from germline, CDR1 is ENHRY and CDR2 is SYGVKD. Unmatched junction bases numbered 9, after V lost 6 bases and J lost 1 base. The CDR3 sequence: CAISQVQGAKNTEAFF. CDR3 coding DNA: TGTGCCATCAGCCAAGTACAGGGGGCAAAGAACACTGAAGCTTTCTTT.

This clonotype was detected only a few times. This rearrangement joins TRBV5-5 to TRBJ2-7; D is undetermined. Germline CDR1 reads SGHKS; CDR2 reads YYEKEE (reference sequence). The CDR3 has 14 residues. Trimming shortened V by 0 bases and J by 5 bases, and 12 bases separated the two germline ends. CDR3 bases: TGTGCCAGCAGCTTGGCTGGGAAGGGCGACGAGCAGTACTTC. Translation gives CASSLAGKGDEQYF.

The chain links TRBV7-2 to TRBJ1-5; D is unresolved. V lost 1 base to trimming and J lost 6 bases, with 16 bases between them. This CDR3 contains 16 residues. CDR1 and CDR2 (germline): SGHTA, FQGNSA. CDR3: CASSLVGNPGLQPQHF. The DNA for the CDR3 is TGTGCCAGCAGCTTAGTCGGCAACCCAGGCCTTCAGCCCCAGCATTTT.

This clonotype appeared many times. The chain combines TRBV4-3 with TRBJ1-1; perhaps TRBD1 as D (5 bases). Germline assignment: CDR1 LGHNA and CDR2 YSLEER. The CDR3 spans 16 residues. The germline V and J ends were trimmed by 0 bases and 5 bases, with 16 bases remaining between them. The CDR3 region is CASSQELGLGNTEAFF. The CDR3 region has the DNA TGCGCCAGCAGCCAAGAACTGGGACTAGGGAATACTGAAGCTTTCTTT.

J is TRBJ1-5 and V is TRBV5-1, with a possible D match to TRBD1 (5 bases). CDR1 and CDR2 from the germline V gene are SGHRS and YFSETQ. V was shortened by 0 bases and J by 2 bases, with 9 bases between the two germline ends. The CDR3 sequence is 15 residues long. The CDR3 is CASSLEGVGNQPQHF. In nucleotides, the CDR3 is TGCGCCAGCAGCTTGGAAGGGGTGGGCAATCAGCCCCAGCATTTT. The full variable domain, rest sourced from reference TRBV5-1 and TRBJ1-5, is KAGVTQTPRYLIKTRGQQVTLSCSPISGHRSVSWYQQTPGQGLQFLFEYFSETQRNKGNFPGRFSGRQFSNSRSEMNVSTLELGDSALYLCASSLEGVGNQPQHFGDGTRLSIL.

This clonotype was counted only a few times. The chain recombines TRBV13 with TRBJ2-3; a possible D gene is TRBD2 (7 bases). The germline gives CDR1 PRHDT, CDR2 FYEKMQ (reference sequence). This CDR3 is 13 amino acids long. V was clipped by 8 bases and J by 4 bases, with 13 bases between them. The CDR3 is CASLGGAADTQYF. CDR3 nucleotides: TGTGCCAGCCTTGGGGGGGCCGCAGATACGCAGTATTTT.

This clonotype appeared a few times. The rearrangement uses TRBV7-9 and TRBJ2-3, with D perhaps TRBD1 (5 bases). V lost 5 bases and J lost 2, with 14 bases in between. Germline V gene lookup returns CDR1 SEHNR and CDR2 FQNEAQ (reference sequence). The CDR3 has 15 residues. CDR3 sequence: CASSPPEGDTDTQYF. CDR3 DNA: TGTGCCAGCAGCCCCCCCGAAGGGGACACAGATACGCAGTATTTT.

This clonotype was observed at least ten times. V gene TRBV20-1 combines with J gene TRBJ1-1, with D perhaps TRBD1 (6 bases). This CDR3 has 13 residues. Trimming removed 3 bases at V and 3 bases at J, with 11 bases between. The germline V gene encodes CDR1 DFQATT and CDR2 SNEGSKA (reference sequence). The CDR3 sequence is CSARDSHYTEAFF. CDR3 in DNA: TGCAGTGCTAGGGACAGCCATTACACTGAAGCTTTCTTT.

In this sample, this clonotype turned up many times. The chain recombines TRBV20-1 with TRBJ2-2; D is uncertain. V dropped 3 bases and J dropped 1 base, with 12 bases sitting between them. The CDR3 consists of 15 residues. CDR1 and CDR2 from the germline V gene are DFQATT and SNEGSKA (reference sequence). In nucleotides, the CDR3 is TGCAGTGCTAGTACCGGGTTTAGGAACACCGGGGAGCTGTTTTTT. Translating gives CSASTGFRNTGELFF.

This clonotype was detected only a few times. The chain employs TRBV7-9 and TRBJ2-7, with 8 bases that match TRBD2. J lost 5 bases, V lost 5 bases, and 2 bases had no gene match. This CDR3 is built from 12 residues. Per the germline V gene, CDR1 is SEHNR and CDR2 is FQNEAQ (reference sequence). This CDR3 is CASSKLADEQYF. CDR3 DNA sequence: TGTGCCAGCAGCAAACTAGCGGACGAGCAGTACTTC.

The table lists this clonotype with many counts. The V and J genes are TRBV7-2 and TRBJ1-1, with D perhaps TRBD1 (5 bases). The ends were cut back, 3 bases at V and 0 bases at J, with 8 bases in the middle. The CDR3 is made up of 14 amino acids. CDR1 is SGHTA, CDR2 FQGNSA, per germline. The chain's CDR3 is CASSFREMNTEAFF. For the CDR3, the DNA is TGTGCCAGCAGCTTCAGGGAGATGAACACTGAAGCTTTCTTT. The whole variable domain, filled in from reference TRBV7-2 and TRBJ1-1, reads GAGVSQSPSNKVTEKGKDVELRCDPISGHTALYWYRQSLGQGLEFLIYFQGNSAPDKSGLPSDRFSAERTGGSVSTLTIQRTQQEDSAVYLCASSFREMNTEAFFGQGTRLTVV.

The V call is TRBV29-1, the J call TRBJ2-5; D is uncertain. The germline V gene has CDR1 SQVTM and CDR2 ANQGSEA. The CDR3 consists of 12 residues. V lost 5 bases and J 2 bases, leaving 9 bases between the germline ends. Here the CDR3 reads CSVLTGQETQYF. DNA of the CDR3: TGCAGCGTTCTTACGGGTCAAGAGACCCAGTACTTC.

This clonotype was recorded at least ten times. The chain has TRBV4-2 and TRBJ2-3; D call uncertain. Germline V gene data show CDR1 as LGHNA and CDR2 as YNFKEQ. V was clipped by 0 bases and J by 4 bases, with 11 bases between them. The CDR3 spans 15 residues. CDR3: CASSQESPFPDTQYF. In DNA form, the CDR3 reads TGTGCCAGCAGCCAAGAGTCGCCTTTCCCAGATACGCAGTATTTT.

This sequence joins TRBV11-3 and TRBJ2-7; tentative D call: TRBD2 (5 bases). V lost 4 bases and J 1 base, leaving 14 bases between the germline ends. In germline, CDR1 is SGHNT, CDR2 YENEEA. The CDR3 spans 15 residues. The CDR3 DNA reads TGTGCCAGCAGCTCATCCGGGGTTCGGTCCTACGAGCAGTACTTC. Amino acids: CASSSSGVRSYEQYF.

The chain recombines TRBV5-6 with TRBJ1-2, with a possible D match to TRBD1 (6 bases). V was shortened by 4 bases and J by 7 bases, with 11 bases between the two germline ends. This CDR3 contains 12 residues. Germline CDR1 reads SGHDT; CDR2 reads YYEEEE. The CDR3 nucleotides read TGTGCCAGCAGCCCGGGGGCGGGTGGCTACACCTTC. Translated, it gives CASSPGAGGYTF.